This T cell receptor (beta chain) was sequenced during a study of OX40 agonist ivuxolimab in advanced cancers. About the investigation overall: Ivuxolimab was an agonistic, fully human IgG2 monoclonal antibody directed against OX40 (CD134), a costimulatory receptor. Intravenous ivuxolimab was administered to patients every 2 weeks at six dose levels: 0.01, 0.1, 0.3, 1.5, 3 and 10 mg/kg. Among the roughly 52 dose-escalation patients, about 19 had hepatocellular carcinoma, approximately 15 melanoma, 9 renal cell carcinoma and 9 head and neck cancer. In the dose-escalation cohort, around four fifths of patients were male, and the mean age was around 60 years, with a range of roughly 23 to 85. Patients were allowed to have had prior anti-PD-1, anti-PD-L1 or anti-CTLA-4 therapy, and roughly two fifths of the dose-escalation patients had been treated with checkpoint inhibitors. Partial responses occurred in three dose-escalation patients, of whom one had hepatocellular carcinoma and two had cutaneous melanoma. Peripheral TCRbeta sequencing aimed to test whether ivuxolimab altered TCR sequence diversity and caused clonal T-cell expansion. The paper covers the monotherapy dose-escalation part of the phase I ivuxolimab trial, which included N ≈ 52 patients.

For sequencing of the TCRbeta CDR3 region, genomic DNA was extracted from the sorted cells. The immunoSEQ Assay was used for sequencing of TCRbeta CDR3 regions. The clones in this table, taken by TCRdb from immuneACCESS, are in-frame only. Not every clone is retained; where verified, under half of the shortfall comes from an unresolved V gene, and the cause of the rest is unknown. Here the sample has about 56,000 clones; approximately 86% occur a single time. The top ten constitute under 4.5% of the sample. V loses 6 bases of germline sequence and J loses 6 bases, and the interval between the two ends is 18 bases. Per the germline V gene, SGHAT is the CDR1 and FQNNGV is the CDR2. From cysteine to phenylalanine, the CDR3 is 15 amino acids long. Kept here is only the CDR3 DNA, which spans 45 bases and is read in frame from base 1. This clone has only a few counts. There is no known antigen for this receptor. No per-base quality is available; no much larger clone lies one base away.

What the work shows at the level of the full study, not this receptor alone: The antigen specificity of the peripheral T cells that underwent clonal expansion was not determined. In the 0.1-3.0 mg/kg groups, partial responders were among the patients with the lowest normalized peripheral clonal expansion, particularly in CD8+ T cells. At doses from 0.1 to 3.0 mg/kg, clonal expansion was seen in both CD4+ and CD8+ blood T cells between baseline and week 6. On average, CD8+ T cells showed more expanded clones than CD4+ T cells after ivuxolimab. Low levels of normalized T-cell clonal expansion were also seen in some nonresponding patients.

The trial excluded patients who had a history of autoimmune disease or were on systemic immunosuppression. Peripheral blood for TCR sequencing was collected from all dose cohorts at baseline, on cycle 4 day 1, and on cycle 7 day 1. The samples were drawn from a first-in-human, open-label, multicenter phase I dose-escalation trial of ivuxolimab. Adults with locally advanced or metastatic melanoma, renal cell carcinoma, hepatocellular carcinoma or head and neck squamous cell carcinoma were enrolled in the trial. Before TCR sequencing, CD4+ T cells and CD8+ T cells were sorted from peripheral blood as separate populations.

This receptor chain uses TRBV11-2 and TRBJ2-1; TRBD2 is a weak D gene call, 6 bases matching. The sequence came from an adult with an advanced solid tumor such as melanoma, head and neck, liver or kidney cancer. The input for sequencing was CD4+ or CD8+ T cells sorted from blood, taken in a trial of the OX40 agonist ivuxolimab. The sequence in DNA is TGTGCCAGCAGTATTAACCGGGACTTATTCAATGAGCAGTTCTTC. It translates as CASSINRDLFNEQFF.